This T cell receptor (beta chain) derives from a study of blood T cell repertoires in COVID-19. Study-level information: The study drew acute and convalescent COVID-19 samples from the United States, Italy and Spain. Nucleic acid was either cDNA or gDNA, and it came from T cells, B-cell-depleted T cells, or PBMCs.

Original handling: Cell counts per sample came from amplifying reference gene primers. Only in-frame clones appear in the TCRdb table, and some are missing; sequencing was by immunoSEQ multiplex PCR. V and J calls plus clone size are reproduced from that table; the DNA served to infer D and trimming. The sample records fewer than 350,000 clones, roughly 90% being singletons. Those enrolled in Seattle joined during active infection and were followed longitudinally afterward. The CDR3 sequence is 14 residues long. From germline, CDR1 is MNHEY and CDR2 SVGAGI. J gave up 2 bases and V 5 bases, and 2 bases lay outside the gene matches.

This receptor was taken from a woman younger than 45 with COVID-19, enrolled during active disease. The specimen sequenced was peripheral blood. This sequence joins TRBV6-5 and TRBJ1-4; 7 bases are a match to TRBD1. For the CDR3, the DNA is TGTGCCAGCAGTAAACAGGGGACTAATGAAAAACTGTTTTTT. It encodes CASSKQGTNEKLFF.